This TCR beta chain was obtained from a study of blood T cells in healthy people across ages. With a J-beta primer mix and a sample-barcoded 5' primer, a second PCR ran 7 to 11 cycles. One entry per CDR3 protein, called by TCRdb with MiXCR from the 5' RACE reads. The data contain hundreds of thousands of distinct CDR3 sequences, roughly 64% of them singletons. The length of the CDR3 is 12 residues. V lost 6 bases, J lost 3 bases, and 9 bases lay in between. Germline V gene sequence: CDR1 SGHTA, CDR2 FQGNSA. This chain connects TRBV7-2 to TRBJ2-7; D ambiguous. The receptor's source is a man aged 25-45 years in good health. The sample taken for sequencing was blood. CDR3 residues: CASRGPIYEQYF. Written as DNA, the CDR3 is TGTGCCAGCAGAGGCCCTATCTACGAGCAGTACTTC.